The clone carrying this T cell receptor (beta chain) was seen a handful of times. The antigen remains unidentified. For TCR beta, libraries came from quantitative 5'-RACE with molecular barcodes. Each CDR3 protein gets one entry after TCRdb re-called the 5' RACE reads with MiXCR. Here the sample spans 250,000 or so distinct CDR3 sequences, about 18% being singletons. The data stem from a study of CD8 T cells in ankylosing spondylitis. Whole-study results and caveats: One TCR beta motif, made up of eight or nine highly homologous variants, appeared characteristic of ankylosing spondylitis blood.

The CDR3 contains 13 residues. Trimming cost V 1 base and J 6 bases, with 7 bases left between them. J is TRBJ2-1 and V is TRBV12-3 or TRBV12-4, with D unresolved. Sequenced sample: blood, either unsorted or a sorted T cell fraction (not recorded which). The receptor was derived from a male donor with ankylosing spondylitis or in good health (not recorded which). CDR3 DNA sequence: TGTGCCAGCAGTTTAGTCAGTGGCAATGAGCAGTTCTTC. It codes for CASSLVSGNEQFF.